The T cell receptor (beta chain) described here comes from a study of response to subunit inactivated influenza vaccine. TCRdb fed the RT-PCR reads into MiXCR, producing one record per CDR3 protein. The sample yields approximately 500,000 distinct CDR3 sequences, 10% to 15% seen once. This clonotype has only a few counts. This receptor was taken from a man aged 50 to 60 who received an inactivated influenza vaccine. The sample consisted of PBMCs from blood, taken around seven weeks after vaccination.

In nucleotides, the CDR3 is TGTGCCAGCAGCTTAGCCCCCAGACAAGAGACCCAGTACTTC. This encodes CASSLAPRQETQYF. The chain has TRBV7-2 and TRBJ2-5; D not certain. CDR1 is SGHTA, CDR2 FQGNSA, per germline. The ends were cut back, 0 bases at V and 2 bases at J, with 7 bases in the middle. The CDR3 runs to 14 residues.